This T cell receptor (beta chain) was found in a study of naive and memory T cell subsets (dated by TCRdb to the late 2010s). Looking at the study overall: Sorted naive and memory T cell subsets from peripheral blood were analyzed in the study using a UMI-based, open-source pipeline for TCR alpha and beta sequencing. RNA was DNase-treated and reverse transcribed with TCR constant-region primers, mostly using SuperScript III. The functional CMV T cell responses agreed completely with IgG serology results. Broader findings and caveats from the paper: TCR abundance followed a power law whose exponent differed between naive and memory subsets but was consistent across the three individuals. Each clonotype was defined as a single alpha or beta chain sequence rather than as a paired alpha/beta receptor. In both CD4 and CD8 cells, a rise in Gini index and a fall in Shannon and inverse Simpson diversity were observed from naive through CM, EM and EMRA. RNA-based TCR counts may be influenced by expression changes linked to T cell activation and differentiation. No ground truth was available to validate the repertoire findings for the naive and memory subsets. Once error correction was done, more than 90% of naive TCR sequences showed up just once, which made the naive abundance distributions much steeper than those of the memory subsets. A few larger clonotypes were found in naive repertoires, especially CD8, and these larger clonotypes were possibly memory cells re-expressing CD45RA.

There are 14 amino acids in the CDR3, from cysteine to phenylalanine inclusive. Solely the CDR3 DNA is kept, with 42 bases framed from the first base. Looking up the germline V gene yields CDR1 SGHAT and CDR2 FQNNGV. Libraries were constructed by UMI-ligation and nested PCR. The beta constant-region primer consisted of an equimolar mixture of two oligonucleotides that together covered TRBC1 and TRBC2. Four rounds of PCR were used to amplify ligated cDNA, with nested alpha and beta constant-region primers being used together with the SP2 primer. A single-stranded oligonucleotide bearing the SP2 primer plus a 12-nucleotide UMI was ligated onto the 3' end of the cDNA by T4 RNA ligase 1. The ligation reaction was kept at 16 degrees C for 20-24 hours. PCR2 was usually performed as a SYBR Green qPCR and halted at a preset threshold so that over-amplification would not occur. Every purification after the first one was done using Agencourt AMPure XP magnetic beads. Library amounts were measured by Qubit and library quality was assessed on a TapeStation, where the main peak was expected at around 650 bp. Pooled libraries were sequenced on an Illumina MiSeq with v2 2x251 paired-end kits, typically giving roughly 0.9-2.3 million reads per sample. Each sample's library went into the pool at around 4 nM, and roughly 4.5-8% PhiX was added to help with cluster recognition. The study's processing was this. Using tag matching that tolerated one base-pair mismatch, Decombinator assigned V and J genes to FASTQ reads that had been processed by Demultiplexor. By using UMIs, Collapsinator corrected both sequencing errors and the frequency errors caused by PCR heterogeneity. CDR3Translator translated TCRs and extracted CDR3s from the conserved cysteine to the FGXG phenylalanine, flagging non-productive sequences. Gini, Shannon entropy and inverse Simpson indices were computed after subsampling the repertoires to the same number of UMI-defined TCRs. Within the linear range, a power law was fitted by maximum likelihood to the distributions of clonotype abundance. For one naive CD8 sample, the pipeline and MIGEC produced similar UMI counts, unique TCR numbers and clonal distributions. One analysis removed from the naive repertoire any naive TCRs that were also present in any memory subset from the same donor. Repertoires were searched for around 7,000 CMV-associated CDR3 sequences compiled from VDJdb and a published dataset. TCRdb handled the public reads itself, with Q25 trimming in fastp and clone calling in MiXCR, and kept productive beta chains. Rows with a matching CDR3 protein are joined into one entry that keeps the most common DNA and genes. In this record, the V and J calls reflect TCRdb's handling and not the investigators' own analysis. This sample gives 90,000 to 120,000 distinct CDR3 sequences in total; 13% to 15% of them show up just once. The ten largest clones represent 2.8% of the sample.

From the second PCR step on, the TCR alpha and beta chain libraries were amplified in separate reactions. To determine each donor's CMV status, fresh PBMCs were stimulated overnight with CMV viral lysate, and IFNgamma production from CD4+ T cells was then assessed. CD4 T cells were positively selected with Miltenyi beads, followed by positive selection of CD8 T cells from the CD4-negative fraction. Cells were stained for CD3, CD4, CD8, CD45RA, CD27 and a live/dead dye and were sorted on a BD Aria II into four subsets based on CD45RA and CD27. Three healthy volunteers provided blood, and the blood of each volunteer was split into CD4 and CD8 T cells and then into four differentiation subsets. Approximately 120 ml of peripheral blood was collected from each donor, and PBMC were isolated from the blood using Ficoll-Paque PLUS density-gradient centrifugation. The sorted cells were lysed in RLT buffer, after which RNA was extracted using a Qiagen RNeasy kit and kept at -80 degrees C.

Of note for this clonotype: Its specific antigen is unknown. At one of its ends the junction is not consistent with the germline gene, which may arise from a read error.

The sample was naive CD8+ T cells from blood. The cell subset or site label for this specimen denotes: naive T cells, CD45RA high CD27+. This TCR came from a human donor in good health. Rearrangement joined TRBV11-2 to TRBJ2-5; 8 central bases correspond to TRBD2. CDR3 protein: CAGSLERESETQYF. The nucleotides are TGTGCCGGCAGCTTAGAGCGGGAGTCTGAGACCCAGTACTTC. The CDR3 plus the reference TRBV11-2 and TRBJ2-5 genes for the other parts give the full variable domain: EAGVAQSPRYKIIEKRQSVAFWCNPISGHATLYWYQQILGQGPKLLIQFQNNGVVDDSQLPKDRFSAERLKGVDSTLKIQPAKLEDSAVYLCAGSLERESETQYFGPGTRLLVL.